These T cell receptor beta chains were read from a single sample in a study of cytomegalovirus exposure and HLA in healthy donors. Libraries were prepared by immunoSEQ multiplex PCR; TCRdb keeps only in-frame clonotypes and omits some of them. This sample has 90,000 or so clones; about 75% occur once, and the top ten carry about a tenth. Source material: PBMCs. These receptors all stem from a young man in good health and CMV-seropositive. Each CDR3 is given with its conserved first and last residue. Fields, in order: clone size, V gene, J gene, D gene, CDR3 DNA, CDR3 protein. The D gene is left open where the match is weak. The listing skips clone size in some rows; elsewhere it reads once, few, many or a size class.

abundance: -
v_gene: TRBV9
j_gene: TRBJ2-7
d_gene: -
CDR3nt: TGTGCCAGCAGCGTAGGGGGGACTGCCTCCTACGAGCAGTACTTC
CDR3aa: CASSVGGTASYEQYF

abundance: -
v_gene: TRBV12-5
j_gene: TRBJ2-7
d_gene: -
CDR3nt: TGTGCTAGTGCTAGGTCTCTCTCCTACGAGCAGTACTTC
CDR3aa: CASARSLSYEQYF

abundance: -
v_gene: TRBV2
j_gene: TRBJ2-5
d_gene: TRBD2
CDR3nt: TGTGCCAGCAGTCACAGCGGGGGGCCTCGGGAGACCCAGTACTTC
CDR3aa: CASSHSGGPRETQYF

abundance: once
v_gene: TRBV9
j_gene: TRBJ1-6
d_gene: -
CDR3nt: TGTGCCAGCAGCGAGAAACAGAATTCACCCCTCCACTTT
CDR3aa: CASSEKQNSPLHF

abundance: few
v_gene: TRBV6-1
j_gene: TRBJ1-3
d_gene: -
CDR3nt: TGTGCCAGCAGAAGGGACAACTCTGGAAACACCATATATTTT
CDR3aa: CASRRDNSGNTIYF

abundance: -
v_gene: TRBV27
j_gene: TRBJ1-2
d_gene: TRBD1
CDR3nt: TGTGCCAGCAGTCACGCCCGGGACAGGGCCTATGGCTACACCTTC
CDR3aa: CASSHARDRAYGYTF

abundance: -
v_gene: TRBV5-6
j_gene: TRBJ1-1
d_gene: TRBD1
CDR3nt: TGTGCCAGCAGCCTCCATCTCGACAGGGCTGAAGCTTTCTTT
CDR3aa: CASSLHLDRAEAFF

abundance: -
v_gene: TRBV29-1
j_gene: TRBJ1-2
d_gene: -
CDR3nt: TGCAGCGTTGCAGGACTCCGGTTCTATGGCTACACCTTC
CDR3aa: CSVAGLRFYGYTF

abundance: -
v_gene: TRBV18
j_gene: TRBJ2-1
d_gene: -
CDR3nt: TGTGCCAGCTCACCACCGGGGACTCTAGGACAGTTCTTC
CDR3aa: CASSPPGTLGQFF

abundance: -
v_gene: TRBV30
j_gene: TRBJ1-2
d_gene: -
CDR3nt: TGTGCCTGGAGTCTTGACGGGAAAAGGGTCTACACCTTC
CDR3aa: CAWSLDGKRVYTF

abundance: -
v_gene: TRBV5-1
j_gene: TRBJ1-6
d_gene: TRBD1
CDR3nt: TGCGCCAGCAGATCAGACCAGGGGGGCAATTCACCCCTCCACTTT
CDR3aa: CASRSDQGGNSPLHF

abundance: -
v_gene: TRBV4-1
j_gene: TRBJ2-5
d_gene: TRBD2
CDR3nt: TGCGCCAGCAGCCAAGAGGGGCGGCGGGGGGGCCCAGAGACCCAGTACTTC
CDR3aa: CASSQEGRRGGPETQYF

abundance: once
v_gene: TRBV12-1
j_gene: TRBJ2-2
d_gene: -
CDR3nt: TGTGCCAGCAGCTTTGCTTGGACCGGGACAGAAAACACCGGGGAGCTGTTTTTT
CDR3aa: CASSFAWTGTENTGELFF

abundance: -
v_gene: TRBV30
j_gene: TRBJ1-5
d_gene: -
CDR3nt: TGTGCCTGGAGCTCGTTAGCAAATCAGCCCCAGCATTTT
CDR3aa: CAWSSLANQPQHF

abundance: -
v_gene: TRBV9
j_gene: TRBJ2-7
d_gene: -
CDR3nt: TGTGCCAGCAGCTATACGGAGTCCTACGAGCAGTACTTC
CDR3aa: CASSYTESYEQYF

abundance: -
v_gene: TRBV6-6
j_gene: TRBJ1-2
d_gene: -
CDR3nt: TGTGCCAGCAGTTACCCACCCGGGGGAAGCACCTTC
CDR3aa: CASSYPPGGSTF

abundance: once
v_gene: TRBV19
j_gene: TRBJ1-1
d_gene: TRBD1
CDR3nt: TGTGCCAGTAGTATGAGGCTAGCCCAGGGGGCCTGGAACACTGAAGCTTTCTTT
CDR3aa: CASSMRLAQGAWNTEAFF

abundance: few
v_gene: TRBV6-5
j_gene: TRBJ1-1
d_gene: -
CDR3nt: TGTGCCACAACAGCGAACACTGAAGCTTTCTTT
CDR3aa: CATTANTEAFF

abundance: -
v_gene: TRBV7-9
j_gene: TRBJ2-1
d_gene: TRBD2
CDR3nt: TGTGCCAGCAGCCGGGGGGGCTCCTACAATGAGCAGTTCTTC
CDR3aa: CASSRGGSYNEQFF

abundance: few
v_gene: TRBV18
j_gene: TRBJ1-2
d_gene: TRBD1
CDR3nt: TGTGCCAGCTCACCCCTTGGACAGGAATACTATGGCTACACCTTC
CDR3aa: CASSPLGQEYYGYTF

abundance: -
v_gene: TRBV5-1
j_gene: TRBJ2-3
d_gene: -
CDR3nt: TGCGCCAGCAGCTTGGCCATCGGGGGGCAAGATACGCAGTATTTT
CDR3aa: CASSLAIGGQDTQYF

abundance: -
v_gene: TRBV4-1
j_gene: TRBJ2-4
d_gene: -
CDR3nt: TGCGCCAGCAGCCACACAGCCCTAGCCAAAAACATTCAGTACTTC
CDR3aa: CASSHTALAKNIQYF

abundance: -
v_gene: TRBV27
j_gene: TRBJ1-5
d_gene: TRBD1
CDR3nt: TGTGCCAGCAGTCCCCCGGGACAGGACTTCAATCAGCCCCAGCATTTT
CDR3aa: CASSPPGQDFNQPQHF

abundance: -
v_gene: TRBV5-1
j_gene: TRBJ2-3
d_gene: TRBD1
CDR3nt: TGCGCCAGCAGCTTGGCGGACAGGGGGCAAGATACGCAGTATTTT
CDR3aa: CASSLADRGQDTQYF

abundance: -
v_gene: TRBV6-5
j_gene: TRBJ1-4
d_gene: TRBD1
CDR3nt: TGTGCCAGCAGTGCGACAGGGGAGGGTGAAAAACTGTTTTTT
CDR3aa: CASSATGEGEKLFF

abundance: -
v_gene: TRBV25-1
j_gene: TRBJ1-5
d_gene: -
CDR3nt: TGTGCCAGCAGTGATCGACAGGTGAATGACCAGCCCCAGCATTTT
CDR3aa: CASSDRQVNDQPQHF

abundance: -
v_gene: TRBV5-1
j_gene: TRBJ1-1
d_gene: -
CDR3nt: TGCGCCAGCAGTGGTTCGGCAGGGCGGATCACTGAAGCTTTCTTT
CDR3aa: CASSGSAGRITEAFF

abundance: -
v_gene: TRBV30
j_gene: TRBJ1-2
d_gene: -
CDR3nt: TGTGCCTGGAGTGGTCGGGGGTCTGGCTACACCTTC
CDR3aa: CAWSGRGSGYTF

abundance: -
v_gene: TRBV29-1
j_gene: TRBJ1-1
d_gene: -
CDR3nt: TGCAGCGTCCAGAACACTGAAGCTTTCTTT
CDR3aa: CSVQNTEAFF

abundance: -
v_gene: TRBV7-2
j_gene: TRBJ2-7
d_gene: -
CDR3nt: TGTGCCAGCAGCTTCGGGGGGCCCCTACCTATGTCCTACGAGCAGTACTTC
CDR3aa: CASSFGGPLPMSYEQYF

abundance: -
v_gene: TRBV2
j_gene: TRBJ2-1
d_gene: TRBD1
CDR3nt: TGTGCCAGCAGTCAACAAGCCTCGACAGGGTCCTACAATGAGCAGTTCTTC
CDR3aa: CASSQQASTGSYNEQFF